These 24 T cell receptor beta chains were all obtained from the same sample, sequenced in a study of T cell responses to AZD1222 COVID-19 vaccine. This table comes from immunoSEQ multiplex PCR, and its TCRdb copy is limited to in-frame clones, with some not included. The sample lists roughly 100,000 clones, more than 75% occurring once. Sequenced material: peripheral blood, taken on day 0 of AZD1222 vaccination. These receptors all come from an adult in good health.

A remark on this clone: The same CDR3 also results from other DNA sequences found in this sample. This rearrangement joins TRBV29-1 to TRBJ1-5; 8 nucleotides agree with TRBD1. The junction had 0 bases not matched to a gene; V was cut back by 4 bases and J by 4 bases. The CDR3 loop spans 12 amino acids. Germline assignment: CDR1 SQVTM and CDR2 ANQGSEA. The CDR3 is CSVGTGNQPQHF. Here the CDR3 DNA reads TGCAGCGTTGGGACAGGGAATCAGCCCCAGCATTTT.

The genes are TRBV2 and TRBJ2-5; TRBD2 agrees at 14 bases. The CDR3 covers 16 residues. V dropped 6 bases and J dropped 7; count of bases not matched to a gene: 10. Per germline, CDR1 SNHLY and CDR2 FYNNEI. The CDR3 nucleotides read TGTGCCAGCAGCCCGGGACTAGCGGGAGAGGTTTCGACCCAGTACTTC. It encodes CASSPGLAGEVSTQYF.

The V call is TRBV27, the J call TRBJ2-7; 10 nucleotides match TRBD1. Germline V lookup: CDR1 MNHEY, CDR2 SMNVEV (reference sequence). V lost 6 bases to trimming and J lost 3 bases; unmatched junction nucleotides: 5. This CDR3 has 14 amino acids. The CDR3 here is CASSVDRGDYEQYF. CDR3 nucleotides: TGTGCCAGCAGCGTGGACAGGGGGGACTACGAGCAGTACTTC.

The rearrangement links TRBV18 to TRBJ2-7; D not certain. The CDR3 length is 15 residues. V lost 3 bases and J lost 3, with 15 bases in between. Germline-derived CDR1 and CDR2 are KGHSH and LQKENI. Here the CDR3 DNA reads TGTGCCAGCTCACCTACGGACGATCCTCTCTACGAGCAGTACTTC. This codes for CASSPTDDPLYEQYF.

The chain is built from TRBV6-2 or TRBV6-3 and TRBJ2-1; 9 nucleotides match TRBD2. CDR3 length: 15 residues. J lost 5 bases, V lost 3 bases, and 5 bases had no gene match. Germline CDR1 is MNHEY and CDR2 is SVGEGT. The CDR3, as DNA: TGTGCCAGCAGTTATATACTAGCGGGCAACAATGAGCAGTTCTTC. This encodes CASSYILAGNNEQFF.

The chain recombines TRBV3-1 (or the pseudogene TRBV3-2) with TRBJ2-5, with a weak D call TRBD2 (6 bases). The V gene lost 3 bases and the J gene lost 7 bases, with 15 bases spanning the gap. CDR3 length: 14 residues. Germline values: CDR1 LGHDT, CDR2 YNNKEL (reference sequence). CDR3 sequence: CASSHERVALTQYF. In DNA form, the CDR3 reads TGTGCCAGCAGCCATGAGCGGGTAGCTTTGACCCAGTACTTC.

The gene calls are TRBV29-1 and TRBJ2-7; 8 bases map to TRBD1. Germline V gene data show CDR1 as SQVTM and CDR2 as ANQGSEA. Losses at the gene ends were 0 bases for V and 1 base for J; bases not matched to a gene: 2. The CDR3 consists of 14 residues. This CDR3 is CSVEDRTGSYEQYF. Written as DNA, the CDR3 is TGCAGCGTTGAAGATCGGACAGGGTCCTACGAGCAGTACTTC.

The chain is built from TRBV5-1 and TRBJ2-3, with 11 bases identical to TRBD1. The CDR3 covers 14 residues. Germline CDR1 SGHRS, CDR2 YFSETQ. V dropped 9 bases and J dropped 2; count of bases not matched to a gene: 5. The CDR3 DNA follows: TGCGCCACGGGACAGGGGGAAGTCACAGATACGCAGTATTTT. Protein product: CATGQGEVTDTQYF.

The chain joins TRBV14 to TRBJ1-1; tentatively, D is TRBD1 (5 bases). Trimming cost V 3 bases and J 1 base, with 18 bases left between them. Germline V gene lookup returns CDR1 SGHDN and CDR2 FVKESK. This CDR3 region has 17 residues. CDR3 coding DNA: TGTGCCAGCAGCCATTTAGGTGGGGGGACGGCGAACACTGAAGCTTTCTTT. It codes for CASSHLGGGTANTEAFF. The full variable domain, its missing parts supplied by reference TRBV14 and TRBJ1-1, is EAGVTQFPSHSVIEKGQTVTLRCDPISGHDNLYWYRRVMGKEIKFLLHFVKESKQDESGMPNNRFLAERTGGTYSTLKVQPAELEDSGVYFCASSHLGGGTANTEAFFGQGTRLTVV.

V gene TRBV6-2 or TRBV6-3 combines with J gene TRBJ2-4; 9 nucleotides match TRBD2. The CDR3 covers 14 residues. Losses at the gene ends were 0 bases for V and 9 bases for J; bases not matched to a gene: 3. In germline, CDR1 is MNHEY, CDR2 SVGEGT. The CDR3, as DNA: TGTGCCAGCAGTTACTCGGTTAGCGGGGGCATTCAGTACTTC. Encoded protein: CASSYSVSGGIQYF.

The chain combines TRBV28 with TRBJ1-2; D is possibly TRBD1 (6 bases). In germline, CDR1 is MDHEN, CDR2 SYDVKM. Trimming took off 3 bases at V and 7 bases at J, with 12 bases between the two ends. CDR3 length equals 13 residues. The CDR3 protein is CASSFGQGTGYTF. CDR3 coding DNA: TGTGCCAGCAGTTTTGGCCAGGGGACTGGCTACACCTTC.

This clone was observed once. This sequence joins TRBV28 and TRBJ2-1, with D maybe TRBD1 (5 bases). Trimming pared 7 bases from V and 4 bases from J, leaving 14 bases between. Germline lookup yields CDR1 MDHEN and CDR2 SYDVKM. CDR3 size: 14 residues. The DNA of the CDR3 is TGTGCCAGCACTCCCTCGGACACGTACAATGAGCAGTTCTTC. This translates into CASTPSDTYNEQFF.

The V and J genes are TRBV6-5 and TRBJ2-7, with TRBD2 identical over 10 bases. There are 14 residues in the CDR3. Germline V lookup: CDR1 MNHEY, CDR2 SVGAGI. V dropped 7 bases and J dropped 2; count of bases not matched to a gene: 5. CDR3 nucleotides: TGTGCCAGCACTCTAGGACTAGCGGCCTACGAGCAGTACTTC. It translates to CASTLGLAAYEQYF.

This clone was seen only a few times. V gene TRBV7-2 combines with J gene TRBJ2-1; a weak D match, TRBD2 (5 bases). The CDR3 is made up of 14 amino acids. Trimming took 4 bases from V and 4 from J, leaving 11 bases between them. CDR1 SGHTA and CDR2 FQGNSA come from the germline V gene. As DNA, the CDR3 is TGTGCCAGCAGCTCCGGGGTGAGATACAATGAGCAGTTCTTC. Protein: CASSSGVRYNEQFF. The variable domain in full, with the rest retrieved from reference TRBV7-2 and TRBJ2-1, is GAGVSQSPSNKVTEKGKDVELRCDPISGHTALYWYRQSLGQGLEFLIYFQGNSAPDKSGLPSDRFSAERTGGSVSTLTIQRTQQEDSAVYLCASSSGVRYNEQFFGPGTRLTVL.

This clone has more than one count but fewer than ten. J is TRBJ2-1 and V is TRBV3-1 (or the pseudogene TRBV3-2); D possibly uses TRBD1 or TRBD2 (5 bases each). Germline assignment: CDR1 LGHDT and CDR2 YNNKEL (reference sequence). Trimming shortened V by 1 base and J by 9 bases, and 10 bases separated the two germline ends. The CDR3 sequence is 13 residues long. The CDR3 DNA is TGTGCCAGCAGCCAAGTACGGGGCGCTGAGCAGTTCTTC. It yields the protein CASSQVRGAEQFF.

This chain links TRBV9 with TRBJ2-1; the match to TRBD2 covers 8 bases. The junction had 7 bases not matched to a gene; V was cut back by 6 bases and J by 2 bases. Germline V gives CDR1 SGDLS, CDR2 YYNGEE. The CDR3 has 15 residues. Written as DNA, the CDR3 is TGTGCCAGCACCCTAAGCGGGAGTCCCTACAATGAGCAGTTCTTC. Translated, it gives CASTLSGSPYNEQFF. The full variable domain, completed using reference TRBV9 and TRBJ2-1, is DSGVTQTPKHLITATGQRVTLRCSPRSGDLSVYWYQQSLDQGLQFLIQYYNGEERAKGNILERFSAQQFPDLHSELNLSSLELGDSALYFCASTLSGSPYNEQFFGPGTRLTVL.

The genes are TRBV28 and TRBJ1-2; D is ambiguous. The germline gives CDR1 MDHEN, CDR2 SYDVKM. The V end was cut by 5 bases, the J end by 5 bases, with 21 bases between. The CDR3 covers 16 residues. This CDR3 reads CASSHPGRFSNYGYTF. CDR3 DNA: TGTGCCAGCAGTCACCCGGGCAGGTTCTCAAATTATGGCTACACCTTC.

The chain employs TRBV7-2 and TRBJ1-5; 9 nucleotides match TRBD1. Germline V lookup: CDR1 SGHTA, CDR2 FQGNSA. This CDR3 has 15 residues. Trimming cost V 5 bases and J 2 bases; bases outside gene matches: 4. The CDR3 protein is CASSPRQGGNQPQHF. As DNA, the CDR3 is TGTGCCAGCAGCCCTCGACAGGGGGGCAATCAGCCCCAGCATTTT. The full variable domain, its missing parts supplied by reference TRBV7-2 and TRBJ1-5, is GAGVSQSPSNKVTEKGKDVELRCDPISGHTALYWYRQSLGQGLEFLIYFQGNSAPDKSGLPSDRFSAERTGGSVSTLTIQRTQQEDSAVYLCASSPRQGGNQPQHFGDGTRLSIL.

CDR3 coding DNA: TGTGCCAGTAGTATAGAGGAAACCACGGACGGGGGTCAGCCCCAGCATTTT. This translates into CASSIEETTDGGQPQHF. The V gene is TRBV19, the J gene TRBJ1-5, with a weak D call TRBD1 (5 bases). The germline V gene encodes CDR1 LNHDA and CDR2 SQIVND (reference sequence). V gave up 0 bases and J gave up 6 bases, with 18 bases separating them. The length of the CDR3 is 17 residues.

The chain recombines TRBV30 with TRBJ2-7, with TRBD2 matching 7 bases. Losses at the gene ends were 8 bases for V and 7 bases for J; bases not matched to a gene: 8. Germline V gene sequence: CDR1 GTSNPN, CDR2 SVGIG (reference sequence). The CDR3 totals 11 residues. CDR3 in amino acids: CARGLPGEQYF. The CDR3 nucleotides read TGTGCCCGGGGACTACCTGGGGAGCAGTACTTC.

Only one count was recorded for this clone. The rearrangement joins TRBV27 to TRBJ1-5; no firm D call. This CDR3 contains 21 residues. Germline lookup yields CDR1 MNHEY and CDR2 SMNVEV (reference sequence). V was pared by 8 bases and J by 0 bases, with 32 bases between. The CDR3 DNA is TGTGCCAGCGCCGAAAACAAACTTCCAGGAAGAGGATTATATAGCAATCAGCCCCAGCATTTT. It specifies CASAENKLPGRGLYSNQPQHF.

The CDR3 is CASSLREQETQYF. The CDR3 DNA is TGCGCCAGCAGTCTCCGGGAGCAAGAGACCCAGTACTTC. The chain has TRBV5-1 and TRBJ2-5; a weak D match, TRBD2 (6 bases). This CDR3 has 13 residues. V was cut by 5 bases and J by 2 bases, with 10 bases left in between. CDR1 and CDR2 from the germline V gene are SGHRS and YFSETQ.

CDR3 bases: TGTGCCAGCAGTTACTCTAGGCTAGCAAGCCGGGAGCTGTTTTTT. Amino acid sequence: CASSYSRLASRELFF. The chain links TRBV6-5 to TRBJ2-2; D is perhaps TRBD2 (5 bases). The germline gives CDR1 MNHEY, CDR2 SVGAGI. V lost 0 bases and J lost 9, with 14 bases in between. The CDR3 loop spans 15 amino acids.

The genes are TRBV6-6 and TRBJ1-2, with D maybe TRBD1 (5 bases). Trimming pared 7 bases from V and 0 bases from J, leaving 18 bases between. From germline, CDR1 is MNHNY and CDR2 SVGAGI (reference sequence). The CDR3 runs 16 residues. CDR3 coding DNA: TGTGCCAGCAAGGGCCGGGAAGGGACCTCTAACTATGGCTACACCTTC. This codes for CASKGREGTSNYGYTF.